This is a list of T cell receptor beta chains from one sample in a study of blood T cell repertoires in COVID-19. The table came from immunoSEQ multiplex PCR; TCRdb's copy has only in-frame clones and leaves some out. This sample carries under 300,000 clones, 85% to 95% of them seen once, and the ten largest clones take under 2.5%. Sample: PBMCs or T cells enriched from blood (not recorded which). All receptors come from a woman younger than 35 who had recovered from COVID-19. CDR3s include the opening cysteine and the closing phenylalanine or tryptophan. Each record gives: clone size, J gene, V gene, D gene, CDR3 protein. A D gene is named only where the DNA matches it firmly. Clone size is stated in some rows and not others, as once, few, many or a class when expanded.

abundance: NA
j_gene: TRBJ2-1
v_gene: TRBV6-4
d_gene: NA
CDR3aa: CASSLSVNSNEQFF

abundance: NA
j_gene: TRBJ2-3
v_gene: TRBV2
d_gene: TRBD2
CDR3aa: CASRISGGFGTDTQYF

abundance: NA
j_gene: TRBJ1-3
v_gene: TRBV28
d_gene: NA
CDR3aa: CASSRPGSGNTIYF

abundance: NA
j_gene: TRBJ1-2
v_gene: TRBV5-1
d_gene: NA
CDR3aa: CASRDLKEDLVYGYTF

abundance: NA
j_gene: TRBJ2-1
v_gene: TRBV5-1
d_gene: NA
CDR3aa: CASSLHIDNEQFF

abundance: NA
j_gene: TRBJ2-3
v_gene: TRBV4-1
d_gene: NA
CDR3aa: CASSQERDCTDTQYF

abundance: NA
j_gene: TRBJ1-1
v_gene: TRBV2
d_gene: NA
CDR3aa: CASSRTTGNTEAFF

abundance: NA
j_gene: TRBJ1-1
v_gene: TRBV10-3
d_gene: NA
CDR3aa: CAISESGRDTEAFF

abundance: NA
j_gene: TRBJ2-7
v_gene: TRBV7-9
d_gene: TRBD2
CDR3aa: CASSSKRSSGGGFEQYF

abundance: NA
j_gene: TRBJ2-3
v_gene: TRBV9
d_gene: NA
CDR3aa: CASSVRPGRGTDTQYF

abundance: NA
j_gene: TRBJ2-1
v_gene: TRBV7-9
d_gene: NA
CDR3aa: CASSLVGGLSTNEQFF

abundance: NA
j_gene: TRBJ2-1
v_gene: TRBV11-3
d_gene: TRBD2
CDR3aa: CASSLNPGLGDYNEQFF

abundance: NA
j_gene: TRBJ1-1
v_gene: TRBV5-4
d_gene: TRBD1
CDR3aa: CASSPGQGAFGNTEAFF

abundance: NA
j_gene: TRBJ1-2
v_gene: TRBV5-6
d_gene: NA
CDR3aa: CATLLKVGELQDGYTF

abundance: NA
j_gene: TRBJ2-1
v_gene: TRBV28
d_gene: NA
CDR3aa: CASSLPDTGEREQFF

abundance: NA
j_gene: TRBJ2-7
v_gene: TRBV9
d_gene: TRBD1
CDR3aa: CASSIGTVGEQYF

abundance: NA
j_gene: TRBJ2-2
v_gene: TRBV6-4
d_gene: TRBD2
CDR3aa: CASSSGSFAGELFF

abundance: NA
j_gene: TRBJ2-7
v_gene: TRBV2
d_gene: TRBD2
CDR3aa: CASRTLGTSGTAYEQYF

abundance: NA
j_gene: TRBJ2-3
v_gene: TRBV10-3
d_gene: NA
CDR3aa: CAISQVLDTQYF

abundance: NA
j_gene: TRBJ2-1
v_gene: TRBV27
d_gene: TRBD1
CDR3aa: CASSPRTGSGNEQFF

abundance: NA
j_gene: TRBJ2-1
v_gene: TRBV12-3/TRBV12-4
d_gene: NA
CDR3aa: CASSLAGENEQFF

abundance: NA
j_gene: TRBJ1-5
v_gene: TRBV6-5
d_gene: NA
CDR3aa: CASSPAQDSNQPQHF

abundance: NA
j_gene: TRBJ1-6
v_gene: TRBV19
d_gene: TRBD1
CDR3aa: CASSIGTENSPLHF

abundance: few
j_gene: TRBJ1-4
v_gene: TRBV5-1
d_gene: NA
CDR3aa: CASSPRGEKLFF

abundance: NA
j_gene: TRBJ1-1
v_gene: TRBV7-9
d_gene: NA
CDR3aa: CASTRISGNTEAFF

abundance: few
j_gene: TRBJ1-5
v_gene: TRBV12-5
d_gene: TRBD1
CDR3aa: CASGLRPRGLAGNQPQHF

abundance: NA
j_gene: TRBJ2-1
v_gene: TRBV7-2
d_gene: NA
CDR3aa: CASSLERHNEQFF

abundance: NA
j_gene: TRBJ2-7
v_gene: TRBV5-1
d_gene: NA
CDR3aa: CASSAGLPSYEQYF

abundance: NA
j_gene: TRBJ1-1
v_gene: TRBV10-3
d_gene: NA
CDR3aa: CAISVKASPNTEAFF

abundance: NA
j_gene: TRBJ2-3
v_gene: TRBV27
d_gene: TRBD2
CDR3aa: CASSLPGRTDTQYF

abundance: NA
j_gene: TRBJ2-5
v_gene: TRBV21-1
d_gene: NA
CDR3aa: CASSKGGTNQETQYF

abundance: NA
j_gene: TRBJ2-3
v_gene: TRBV6-5
d_gene: TRBD2
CDR3aa: CASSRASGNTQYF

abundance: NA
j_gene: TRBJ1-6
v_gene: TRBV15
d_gene: TRBD1
CDR3aa: CATHRGQGNSPLHF

abundance: NA
j_gene: TRBJ2-7
v_gene: TRBV19
d_gene: NA
CDR3aa: CASSIESGFAYEQYF

abundance: NA
j_gene: TRBJ1-2
v_gene: TRBV27
d_gene: TRBD1
CDR3aa: CASSLGQGWDGYTF

abundance: NA
j_gene: TRBJ1-6
v_gene: TRBV10-3
d_gene: TRBD1
CDR3aa: CAISGGQGEDSPLHF

abundance: NA
j_gene: TRBJ2-1
v_gene: TRBV13
d_gene: NA
CDR3aa: CASSPARRDTSNEQFF

abundance: NA
j_gene: TRBJ2-1
v_gene: TRBV10-3
d_gene: TRBD1
CDR3aa: CAIRDRVGPNEQFF

abundance: NA
j_gene: TRBJ2-7
v_gene: TRBV15
d_gene: TRBD2
CDR3aa: CATSRDLQRETEQYF

abundance: NA
j_gene: TRBJ2-1
v_gene: TRBV5-6
d_gene: NA
CDR3aa: CASSHKLGHEQFF

abundance: NA
j_gene: TRBJ2-1
v_gene: TRBV5-6
d_gene: NA
CDR3aa: CASSLAGWNEQFF

abundance: NA
j_gene: TRBJ1-5
v_gene: TRBV6-1
d_gene: NA
CDR3aa: CASSEVQGTGQPQHF

abundance: NA
j_gene: TRBJ1-5
v_gene: TRBV29-1
d_gene: NA
CDR3aa: CSVLTGPSNQPQHF

abundance: NA
j_gene: TRBJ1-3
v_gene: TRBV18
d_gene: NA
CDR3aa: CASSPLQGEDTIYF

abundance: NA
j_gene: TRBJ2-6
v_gene: TRBV12-3/TRBV12-4
d_gene: NA
CDR3aa: CASTTGANVLTF

abundance: NA
j_gene: TRBJ1-1
v_gene: TRBV19
d_gene: TRBD1
CDR3aa: CASTKDRVNTEAFF

abundance: NA
j_gene: TRBJ1-1
v_gene: TRBV7-9
d_gene: TRBD1
CDR3aa: CASSRTGGINTEAFF

abundance: NA
j_gene: TRBJ2-7
v_gene: TRBV2
d_gene: TRBD2
CDR3aa: CASSEQAGGSYEQYF

abundance: NA
j_gene: TRBJ1-5
v_gene: TRBV6-5
d_gene: NA
CDR3aa: CASSGTHSGNQPQHF

abundance: NA
j_gene: TRBJ1-6
v_gene: TRBV6-5
d_gene: NA
CDR3aa: CASNQGGAYNSPLHF

abundance: once
j_gene: TRBJ2-1
v_gene: TRBV4-3
d_gene: TRBD2
CDR3aa: CASSRGTSGYNEQFF

abundance: NA
j_gene: TRBJ1-3
v_gene: TRBV6-5
d_gene: NA
CDR3aa: CASPASDGNTIYF

abundance: NA
j_gene: TRBJ2-1
v_gene: TRBV7-9
d_gene: TRBD2
CDR3aa: CASSYGLAGEGYEQFF

abundance: NA
j_gene: TRBJ1-1
v_gene: TRBV6-2/TRBV6-3
d_gene: NA
CDR3aa: CASSYSSLRVWDTEAFF

abundance: NA
j_gene: TRBJ1-5
v_gene: TRBV9
d_gene: TRBD1
CDR3aa: CASSVGGQVNQPQHF

abundance: NA
j_gene: TRBJ2-1
v_gene: TRBV6-1
d_gene: NA
CDR3aa: CASSEPGQKQFF

abundance: NA
j_gene: TRBJ2-7
v_gene: TRBV29-1
d_gene: NA
CDR3aa: CSVRARGDPYEQYF

abundance: once
j_gene: TRBJ1-5
v_gene: TRBV9
d_gene: NA
CDR3aa: CASSALSGQPQHF

abundance: NA
j_gene: TRBJ1-1
v_gene: TRBV7-9
d_gene: TRBD1
CDR3aa: CASSFKGAVNTEAFF

abundance: NA
j_gene: TRBJ1-2
v_gene: TRBV6-4
d_gene: NA
CDR3aa: CASRAQGTRGYTF